This T cell receptor beta chain originates from a study of cytomegalovirus exposure and HLA in healthy donors. Germline CDR1 reads SNHLY; CDR2 reads FYNNEI. The V gene lost 1 base and the J gene lost 0 bases, with 10 bases spanning the gap. This CDR3 contains 15 residues. Primers included in the PCR were 60 Vbeta and 13 Jbeta primers. Data came from immunoSEQ multiplex PCR; TCRdb stores just in-frame clones and leaves some out. The sample holds roughly 180,000 clones; more than 60% are singletons and the top ten take around 7.7%. This clone was observed a single time. The material sequenced was PBMCs. The rearrangement uses TRBV2 and TRBJ2-7, with no clear D. The receptor's source is a woman in her thirties or forties in good health and CMV-seropositive. The CDR3 nucleotides are TGTGCCAGCAGTGAAGTCGTCTCTCCCTCCTACGAGCAGTACTTC. This encodes CASSEVVSPSYEQYF. Full variable domain (outside the CDR3, taken from reference TRBV2 and TRBJ2-7): EPEVTQTPSHQVTQMGQEVILRCVPISNHLYFYWYRQILGQKVEFLVSFYNNEISEKSEIFDDQFSVERPDGSNFTLKIRSTKLEDSAMYFCASSEVVSPSYEQYFGPGTRLTVT.